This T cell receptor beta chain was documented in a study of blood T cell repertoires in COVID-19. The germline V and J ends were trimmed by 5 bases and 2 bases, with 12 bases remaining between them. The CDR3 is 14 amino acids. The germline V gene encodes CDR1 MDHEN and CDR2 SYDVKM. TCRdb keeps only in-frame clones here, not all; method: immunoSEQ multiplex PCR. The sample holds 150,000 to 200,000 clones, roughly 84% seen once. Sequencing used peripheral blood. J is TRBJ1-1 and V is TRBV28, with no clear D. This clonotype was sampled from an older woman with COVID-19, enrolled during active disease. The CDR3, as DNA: TGTGCCAGCAGTCGGCGGGGAAAAAACACTGAAGCTTTCTTT. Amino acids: CASSRRGKNTEAFF.